This entry is about one T cell receptor beta chain. Clones were sequenced by immunoSEQ multiplex PCR, and TCRdb holds only the in-frame ones, with some missing. The repertoire holds 120,000 or so clones, with 89% as singletons. The source of the sample is a study of cytomegalovirus exposure and HLA in healthy donors. V was cut by 1 base and J by 9 bases, with 28 bases left in between. This CDR3 has 18 residues. CDR1 and CDR2 (germline): KGHSH, LQKENI. J is TRBJ2-7 and V is TRBV18, with a weak D call TRBD1 (6 bases). Material for sequencing was PBMCs. The receptor's source is a woman aged 18-29 years in good health and CMV-seronegative. In DNA form, the CDR3 reads TGTGCCAGCTCACCACGCCAGGGGTTAGGACTCCAATCTTTCGGGCAGTACTTC. Translating it yields CASSPRQGLGLQSFGQYF.